Described below is a single TCR beta chain sequence and its context. The CDR3 contains 14 residues. Per the germline V gene, CDR1 is LGHDT and CDR2 is YNNKEL (reference sequence). Deletions cut 3 bases from V and 7 bases from J, with 12 bases between. These data originate in a study of blood T cell repertoires in COVID-19. Study details: Researchers got acute and convalescent COVID-19 samples from the United States, Italy and Spain. T cells, B-cell-depleted T cells, or PBMCs provided the cDNA or gDNA that served as material.

As processed by the authors: It was from reference gene primer amplification that nucleated cell counts were estimated. TCRdb's table, derived via immunoSEQ multiplex PCR, lists solely in-frame clones and lacks some. V and J calls and clone size are as listed in that table; D and trimming were resolved from the DNA. The data show 200,000 or so clones, with 80% to 90% seen just once and 8.5% to 12% held by the top ten. The sequence was collected from a woman of 80 years or more with acute or convalescent COVID-19. Sequenced material: peripheral blood. The genes are TRBV3-1 (or the pseudogene TRBV3-2) and TRBJ1-4, with D possibly being TRBD1 (6 bases). CDR3 region: CASSQSRDTEKLFF. CDR3 DNA: TGTGCCAGCAGCCAGAGCCGGGACACTGAAAAACTGTTTTTT.